Following are 14 T cell receptor beta chains from one sample sequenced in a study of blood T cells in healthy people across ages. A J-beta primer mix and a sample-barcoded 5' primer were used in a second PCR of roughly 7 to 12 cycles. MiXCR, run by TCRdb on the 5' RACE reads, gives a single entry per CDR3 protein. This sample carries about 1,800,000 distinct CDR3 sequences, approximately 28% of them seen once, and the ten largest clones take 6.5% to 8.5%. The specimen was blood. Receptors were obtained from a woman in her twenties or thirties in good health.

V gene TRBV12-3 or TRBV12-4 combines with J gene TRBJ1-5, with no clear D. CDR3 length: 17 amino acids. V was cut by 1 base and J by 0 bases, with 13 bases left in between. CDR3 amino acids: CASSLGQPTYSNQPQHF. The CDR3 DNA is TGTGCCAGCAGTTTAGGCCAACCCACTTATAGCAATCAGCCCCAGCATTTT.

Of note for this clonotype: One end of the junction is discordant with germline, which a read error may explain. V usage is TRBV15 and J usage is TRBJ1-1, with D tentatively TRBD1 (6 bases). Germline V gene lookup returns CDR1 LNHNV and CDR2 YYDKDF (reference sequence). The length of the CDR3 is 15 residues. CDR3 sequence reads: CATSRGVGGNTETFF. The CDR3 DNA follows: TGTGCCACCAGCCGAGGGGTAGGGGGGAACACTGAAACTTTCTTT.

This clonotype was observed a few times. The chain has TRBV20-1 and TRBJ2-3, with D uncertain. The CDR3 sequence is 12 residues long. The germline CDR1 and CDR2 sequences are DFQATT and SNEGSKA (reference sequence). Trimming removed 1 base at V and 9 bases at J, with 11 bases between. CDR3 DNA: TGCAGTGCTAGAGGTACAGCATGGACGCAGTATTTT. The encoded protein is CSARGTAWTQYF.

This clonotype was seen more than once but under ten times. The genes are TRBV2 and TRBJ2-5; tentative D call: TRBD2 (6 bases). Trimming shortened V by 3 bases and J by 5 bases, and 13 bases separated the two germline ends. Germline loops: CDR1 SNHLY, CDR2 FYNNEI. The CDR3 is 14 residues long. In nucleotides, the CDR3 is TGTGCCAGCAGTGAGGGGACTGGCCGGGAGACCCAGTACTTC. Translated, it gives CASSEGTGRETQYF.

This clonotype was detected only a few times. The chain recombines TRBV7-2 with TRBJ2-5, with D perhaps TRBD2 (6 bases). The CDR3 covers 15 residues. Trimming cost V 5 bases and J 6 bases, with 19 bases left between them. Germline V CDR1 and CDR2: SGHTA, FQGNSA. The CDR3 loop reads CASSPPEEGWKTQYF. The CDR3 nucleotides are TGTGCCAGCAGCCCGCCTGAGGAGGGGTGGAAGACCCAGTACTTC.

The chain recombines TRBV6-5 with TRBJ2-2, with 8 bases lining up with TRBD1. Germline V gene lookup returns CDR1 MNHEY and CDR2 SVGAGI. V shed 2 bases and J 5 bases; nucleotides not matched to a gene: 4. The CDR3 contains 15 residues. The DNA for the CDR3 is TGTGCCAGCAGTTACAGGCAGGGGGCTACCGGGGAGCTGTTTTTT. Protein: CASSYRQGATGELFF.

This clonotype occurred many times. V is TRBV6-1 and J is TRBJ1-5; 9 nucleotides line up with TRBD1. Germline trimming cut 6 bases from V and 7 bases from J; bases unmatched to any gene: 7. The CDR3 totals 14 residues. The germline V gene encodes CDR1 MNHNS and CDR2 SASEGT. The DNA of the CDR3 is TGTGCCAGCAGCGGACAGGGGAATGACCAGCCCCAGCATTTT. Translating gives CASSGQGNDQPQHF.

About this clonotype: A much bigger clone sits one base away, suggesting this may be a read error. V gene TRBV6-5 combines with J gene TRBJ2-7; 9 nucleotides align to TRBD1. J gave up 4 bases and V 7 bases, and 8 bases lay outside the gene matches. The CDR3 totals 14 residues. The germline gives CDR1 MNHEY, CDR2 SVGAGI. CDR3 DNA sequence: TGTGCCAGCAAAGTGGGACAGGGAGGATACGAGCAGTACTTC. As protein: CASKVGQGGYEQYF.

This clonotype was detected ten times or more. This chain joins TRBV11-2 and TRBJ2-7, with TRBD1 identical over 11 bases. The CDR3 is made up of 14 amino acids. J lost 7 bases, V lost 7 bases, and 9 bases had no gene match. CDR1 SGHAT and CDR2 FQNNGV come from the germline V gene. CDR3 in DNA: TGTGCCAGCAACCCCGGACAGGGGGCTAGAGAGCAGTACTTC. Its translation is CASNPGQGAREQYF. The full variable domain, completed using reference TRBV11-2 and TRBJ2-7, is EAGVAQSPRYKIIEKRQSVAFWCNPISGHATLYWYQQILGQGPKLLIQFQNNGVVDDSQLPKDRFSAERLKGVDSTLKIQPAKLEDSAVYLCASNPGQGAREQYFGPGTRLTVT.

The table lists this clonotype with a few counts. This chain joins TRBV28 and TRBJ2-1, with 8 bases aligning to TRBD2. This CDR3 contains 15 residues. CDR1 is MDHEN and CDR2 is SYDVKM in the germline V gene. The trim removed 9 bases at V and 1 base at J, leaving 8 bases unmatched. In nucleotides, the CDR3 is TGTGCCAGTGGGGACGGGGGGGCTTCCTACAATGAGCAGTTCTTC. Its protein is CASGDGGASYNEQFF.

The sample holds a few counts of this clonotype. CDR3 sequence (DNA): TGTGCCAGCAGTACGCGACTAGCGGGAGGGCAAGAGACCCAGTACTTC. Protein sequence: CASSTRLAGGQETQYF. The chain couples TRBV6-5 to TRBJ2-5, with 14 bases lining up with TRBD2. Germline V gives CDR1 MNHEY, CDR2 SVGAGI. J was trimmed by 2 bases and V by 5 bases; bases with no gene match: 4. The CDR3 sequence is 16 residues long.

In its sample, this clonotype was seen many times. This chain uses TRBV29-1 with TRBJ2-7, with 7 bases fitting TRBD1. The junction had 5 bases not matched to a gene; V was cut back by 6 bases and J by 0 bases. The CDR3 consists of 13 residues. Germline V gene lookup returns CDR1 SQVTM and CDR2 ANQGSEA. Here the CDR3 DNA reads TGCAGCGTAACCCGGGACAGCTCCTACGAGCAGTACTTC. Translation gives CSVTRDSSYEQYF.

The chain recombines TRBV7-3 with TRBJ2-3; 8 positions agree with TRBD2. Germline loops: CDR1 SGHTA, CDR2 FQGTGA. CDR3 size: 16 residues. Losses at the gene ends were 5 bases for V and 5 bases for J; bases not matched to a gene: 12. Here the CDR3 reads CASSPQTGGAVDTQYF. The CDR3, as DNA: TGTGCCAGCAGCCCCCAAACGGGGGGGGCAGTAGATACGCAGTATTTT.

This chain joins TRBV7-9 and TRBJ1-1; D not certain. The germline gives CDR1 SEHNR, CDR2 FQNEAQ (reference sequence). This CDR3 spans 13 amino acids. Trimming left V 8 bases short and J 1 base short, with 11 bases between. The CDR3 coding sequence is TGTGCCAGCGGGCGAGGCGGGAACACTGAAGCTTTCTTT. This codes for CASGRGGNTEAFF.